These T cell receptor beta chains were read from a single sample in a study of blood T cell repertoires in COVID-19. Clones were read by immunoSEQ multiplex PCR, and TCRdb kept only the in-frame ones, dropping some. The sample contains fewer than 85,000 clones, approximately 89% of which appear only once. The sequenced sample was peripheral blood. These receptors all come from a man aged 80 or over with acute or convalescent COVID-19. The CDR3 runs from the conserved cysteine through the conserved F or W. A D gene is named only where the DNA matches it firmly. The size entry is marked missing in some rows and otherwise reads once, few, many or a size class.

TRBD2	TRBV4-2	24	-	TRBJ2-1	CASSQEGFGSSSGRAWSSYNEQFF	TGTGCCAGCAGCCAAGAGGGGTTCGGGTCTTCTAGCGGGAGGGCCTGGAGCTCCTACAATGAGCAGTTCTTC
TRBD1	TRBV5-1	18	-	TRBJ2-6	CASTPRTGGVVGANVLTF	TGCGCCAGCACCCCCCGGACAGGGGGCGTAGTTGGGGCCAACGTCCTGACTTTC
TRBD1	TRBV6-5	15	-	TRBJ1-1	CASRRTGAGNTEAFF	TGTGCCAGCAGAAGGACAGGGGCCGGAAACACTGAAGCTTTCTTT
TRBD2	TRBV25-1	16	-	TRBJ2-3	CASSYGLAGEADTQYF	TGTGCCAGCAGTTATGGACTAGCGGGAGAGGCAGATACGCAGTATTTT
-	TRBV12-3/TRBV12-4	11	-	TRBJ2-7	CASSKTSEQYF	TGTGCCAGCAGTAAGACTAGCGAGCAGTACTTC
TRBD1	TRBV7-2	15	-	TRBJ2-2	CASSWDRVNTGELFF	TGTGCCAGCAGTTGGGACAGGGTGAACACCGGGGAGCTGTTTTTT
-	TRBV2	12	-	TRBJ2-3	CASSPRPDTQYF	TGTGCCAGCAGCCCTCGTCCCGATACGCAGTATTTT
-	TRBV10-2	15	-	TRBJ2-2	CASSRAGDYDGELFF	TGCGCCAGCAGCCGCGCAGGGGACTATGACGGGGAGCTGTTTTTT
-	TRBV7-6	13	-	TRBJ2-1	CASSLSPGNEQFF	TGTGCCAGCAGCTTATCCCCGGGTAATGAGCAGTTCTTC
TRBD2	TRBV9	16	-	TRBJ2-3	CASSAAGGGNTDTQYF	TGTGCCAGCAGCGCGGCGGGGGGCGGGAACACAGATACGCAGTATTTT
-	TRBV2	13	-	TRBJ1-5	CASGLYSNQPQHF	TGTGCCAGCGGGCTTTATAGCAATCAGCCCCAGCATTTT
-	TRBV6-2/TRBV6-3	16	-	TRBJ1-1	CASSYSNGGVRTEAFF	TGTGCCAGCAGTTACTCAAACGGAGGGGTAAGGACTGAAGCTTTCTTT
-	TRBV5-1	14	few	TRBJ1-5	CASSPDSPNQPQHF	TGCGCCAGCAGCCCGGACAGTCCCAATCAGCCCCAGCATTTT
TRBD1	TRBV30	15	-	TRBJ1-2	CAWSELGTVENGYTF	TGTGCCTGGAGCGAACTCGGGACAGTCGAGAATGGCTACACCTTC
-	TRBV12-2	17	-	TRBJ1-1	CASRLPARRGGDTEAFF	TGTGCAAGTCGCTTACCCGCCCGTAGGGGAGGGGACACTGAAGCTTTCTTT
TRBD1	TRBV19	14	-	TRBJ1-2	CASSGNRGGYGYTF	TGTGCCAGTAGTGGAAACAGGGGCGGGTATGGCTACACCTTC
TRBD1	TRBV7-9	14	few	TRBJ1-5	CASSLGQGEGPQHF	TGTGCCAGCAGCCTGGGACAGGGGGAAGGGCCCCAGCATTTT
-	TRBV7-6	18	-	TRBJ2-3	CASSSLPPQTSSTDTQYF	TGTGCCAGCAGCTCCCTTCCCCCACAAACCTCTAGCACAGATACGCAGTATTTT
TRBD1	TRBV5-1	16	-	TRBJ2-7	CASSLSGQGISYEQYF	TGCGCCAGCAGCTTGTCGGGACAGGGGATCTCCTACGAGCAGTACTTC
TRBD1	TRBV10-3	16	-	TRBJ2-2	CAISGGGTGPSGELFF	TGTGCCATCAGTGGCGGAGGGACAGGGCCGTCCGGGGAGCTGTTTTTT
-	TRBV7-2	12	-	TRBJ2-3	CASSWLTDTQYF	TGTGCCAGCAGCTGGCTCACAGATACGCAGTATTTT
TRBD2	TRBV5-4	18	-	TRBJ2-1	CASSLEGLAGGPYNEQFF	TGTGCCAGCAGCTTGGAAGGTCTAGCGGGGGGACCCTACAATGAGCAGTTCTTC
-	TRBV2	15	-	TRBJ1-5	CASSLGARSNQPQHF	TGTGCCAGCAGTTTAGGGGCACGGTCAAATCAGCCCCAGCATTTT
TRBD1	TRBV2	16	-	TRBJ1-4	CASSRNHRGTNEKLFF	TGTGCCAGCAGCCGGAACCACAGGGGAACTAATGAAAAACTGTTTTTT
TRBD2	TRBV5-1	16	-	TRBJ2-1	CASSSLAGSSYNEQFF	TGCGCCAGCAGTTCTTTAGCGGGGAGCTCCTACAATGAGCAGTTCTTC
TRBD1	TRBV28	17	-	TRBJ2-3	CASSSAGTGYRTDTQYF	TGTGCCAGCAGTTCGGCCGGGACAGGCTATCGCACAGATACGCAGTATTTT